This TCR beta chain was sequenced for a study of CD8+CD57+ T cells in acquired aplastic anemia. Whole-study context: Each DNA sample taken from sorted CD4+ and CD8+ cells came to about 3 ug on average. Findings of the study overall: Patients shared around 31 CD8+ CDR3 sequences with controls.

The template for TCR beta VDJ and CDR3 sequence profiling was genomic DNA. Via MiXCR, TCRdb re-called the reads, giving one row per CDR3 protein. The data hold around 160,000 distinct CDR3 sequences, with around half observed a single time. With regard to this clonotype: Antigen: not known. The junction does not match germline at one end; this may be a read error.

The germline CDR1 and CDR2 sequences are MNHEY and SVGEGT. CDR3 length equals 14 residues. Sequencing involved patients with CD8+CD57+ cell expansion previously shown by flow cytometry. Among the patients, none had received any therapy at the time of blood sampling. The rearrangement links TRBV6-2 or TRBV6-3 to TRBJ2-7; D may be TRBD1 (6 bases). The sequence was collected from a human donor with aplastic anemia. Sequenced sample: sorted CD4+, CD8+, or CD8+CD57+ T cells (not recorded which) from PBMCs. The chain's CDR3 is CAGRRTETFYEQYF. Written as DNA, the CDR3 is TGTGCCGGCAGGCGGACAGAAACCTTCTACGAGCAGTACTTC.